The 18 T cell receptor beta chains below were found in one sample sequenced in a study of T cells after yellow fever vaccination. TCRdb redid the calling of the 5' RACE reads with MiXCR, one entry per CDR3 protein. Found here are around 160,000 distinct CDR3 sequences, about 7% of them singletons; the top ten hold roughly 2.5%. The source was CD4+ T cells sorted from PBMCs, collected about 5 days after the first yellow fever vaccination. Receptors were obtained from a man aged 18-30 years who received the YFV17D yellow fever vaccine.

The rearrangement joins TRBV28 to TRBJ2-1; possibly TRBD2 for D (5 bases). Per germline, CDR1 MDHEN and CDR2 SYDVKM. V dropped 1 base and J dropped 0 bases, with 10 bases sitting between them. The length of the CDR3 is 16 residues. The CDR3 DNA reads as TGTGCCAGCAGTTTATCAGCGGTTAACTCCTACAATGAGCAGTTCTTC. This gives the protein CASSLSAVNSYNEQFF.

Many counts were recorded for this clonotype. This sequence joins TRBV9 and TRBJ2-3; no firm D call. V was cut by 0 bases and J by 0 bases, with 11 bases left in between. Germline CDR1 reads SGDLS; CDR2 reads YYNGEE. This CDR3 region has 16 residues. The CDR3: CASSVAPAFSTDTQYF. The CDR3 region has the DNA TGTGCCAGCAGCGTAGCCCCAGCGTTTAGCACAGATACGCAGTATTTT.

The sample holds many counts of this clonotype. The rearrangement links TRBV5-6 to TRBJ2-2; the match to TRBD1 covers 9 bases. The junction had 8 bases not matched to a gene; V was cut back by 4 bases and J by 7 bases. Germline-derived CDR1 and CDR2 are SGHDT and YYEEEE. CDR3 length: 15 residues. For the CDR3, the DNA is TGTGCCAGCAGCAAAGACAGGGGGAACGGCGGGGAGCTGTTTTTT. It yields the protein CASSKDRGNGGELFF.

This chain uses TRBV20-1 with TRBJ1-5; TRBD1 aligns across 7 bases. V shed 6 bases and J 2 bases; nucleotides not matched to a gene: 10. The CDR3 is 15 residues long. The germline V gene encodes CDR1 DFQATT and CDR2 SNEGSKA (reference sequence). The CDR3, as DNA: TGCAGTGCCCGCGACAGGGTACGGGGCAATCAGCCCCAGCATTTT. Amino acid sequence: CSARDRVRGNQPQHF.

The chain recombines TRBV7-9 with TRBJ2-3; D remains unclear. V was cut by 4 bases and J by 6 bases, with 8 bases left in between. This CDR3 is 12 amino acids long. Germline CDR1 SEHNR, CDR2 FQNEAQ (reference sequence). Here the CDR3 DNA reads TGTGCCAGCAGCTCGGATCAGGATACGCAGTATTTT. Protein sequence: CASSSDQDTQYF.

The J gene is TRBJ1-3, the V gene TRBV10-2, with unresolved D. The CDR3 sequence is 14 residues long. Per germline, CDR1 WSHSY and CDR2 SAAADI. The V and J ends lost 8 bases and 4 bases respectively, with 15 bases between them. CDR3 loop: CASGRGLDGNTIYF. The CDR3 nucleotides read TGCGCCAGCGGGCGCGGCCTGGACGGAAACACCATATATTTT.

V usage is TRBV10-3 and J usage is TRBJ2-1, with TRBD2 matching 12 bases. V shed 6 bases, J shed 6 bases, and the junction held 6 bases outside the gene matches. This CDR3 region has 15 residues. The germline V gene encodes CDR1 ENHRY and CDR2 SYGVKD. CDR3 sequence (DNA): TGTGCCATCAGCGTATCTAGCGGGGGGGCCAATGAGCAGTTCTTC. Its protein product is CAISVSSGGANEQFF.

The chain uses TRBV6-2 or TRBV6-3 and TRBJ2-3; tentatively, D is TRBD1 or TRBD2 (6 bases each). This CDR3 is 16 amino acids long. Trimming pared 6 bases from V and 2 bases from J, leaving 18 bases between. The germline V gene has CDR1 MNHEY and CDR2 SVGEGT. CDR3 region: CASSSPVGGFTDTQYF. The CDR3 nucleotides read TGTGCCAGCAGCTCCCCCGTGGGGGGCTTCACAGATACGCAGTATTTT.

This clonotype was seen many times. CDR3 loop: CASSRKSSGGHNYGYTF. The CDR3 DNA sequence: TGTGCCAGCAGCCGTAAATCCTCAGGGGGTCATAACTATGGCTACACCTTC. The chain has TRBV13 and TRBJ1-2; 7 nucleotides match TRBD1. Trimming removed 5 bases from V and 1 base from J; junction bases left unmatched: 13. The V gene's germline CDR1 is PRHDT and CDR2 FYEKMQ (reference sequence). The CDR3 consists of 17 residues.

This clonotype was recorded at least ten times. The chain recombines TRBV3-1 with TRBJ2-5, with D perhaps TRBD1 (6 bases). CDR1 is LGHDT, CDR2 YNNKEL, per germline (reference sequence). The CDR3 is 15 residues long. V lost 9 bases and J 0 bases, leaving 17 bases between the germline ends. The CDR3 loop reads CASVSGHSYQETQYF. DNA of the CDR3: TGTGCCAGTGTTTCGGGACATTCGTACCAAGAGACCCAGTACTTC.

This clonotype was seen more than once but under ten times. The CDR3 sequence: CASSLGWAGAEFTDTQYF. In DNA form, the CDR3 reads TGCGCCAGCAGCCTCGGGTGGGCAGGGGCCGAATTTACAGATACGCAGTATTTT. The chain carries TRBV5-1 and TRBJ2-3; TRBD1 is a possible D gene (6 bases). V shed 4 bases and J shed 3 bases, with 24 bases lying between them. The CDR3 contains 18 residues. The germline CDR1 and CDR2 sequences are SGHRS and YFSETQ.

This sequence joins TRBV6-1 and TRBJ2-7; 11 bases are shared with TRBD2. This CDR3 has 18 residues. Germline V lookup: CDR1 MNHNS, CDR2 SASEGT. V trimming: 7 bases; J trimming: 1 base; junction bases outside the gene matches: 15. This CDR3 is CASTAGLGLAGSSYEQYV. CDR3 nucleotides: TGTGCCAGCACCGCCGGTCTTGGACTAGCGGGTTCTTCCTACGAGCAGTACGTC.

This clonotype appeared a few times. The DNA of the CDR3 is TGTGCCAGCGGAAGACAGGGGACCTACGAGCAGTACTTC. This translates into CASGRQGTYEQYF. V gene TRBV6-1 combines with J gene TRBJ2-7, with 8 bases aligning to TRBD1. Germline values: CDR1 MNHNS, CDR2 SASEGT. The CDR3 extends over 13 amino acids. Losses at the gene ends were 8 bases for V and 2 bases for J; bases not matched to a gene: 5.

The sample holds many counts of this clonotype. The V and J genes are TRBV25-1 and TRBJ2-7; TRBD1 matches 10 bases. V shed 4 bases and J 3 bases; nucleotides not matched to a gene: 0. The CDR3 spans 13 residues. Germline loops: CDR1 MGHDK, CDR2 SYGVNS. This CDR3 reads CASSGTGGYEQYV. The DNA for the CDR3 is TGTGCCAGCAGTGGGACAGGGGGCTACGAGCAGTACGTC.

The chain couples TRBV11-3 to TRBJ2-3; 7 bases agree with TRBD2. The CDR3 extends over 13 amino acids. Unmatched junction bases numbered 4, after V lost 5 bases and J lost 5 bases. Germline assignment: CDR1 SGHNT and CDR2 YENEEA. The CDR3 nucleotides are TGTGCCAGCAGCGCGGGGGTGGGAGATACGCAGTATTTT. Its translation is CASSAGVGDTQYF.

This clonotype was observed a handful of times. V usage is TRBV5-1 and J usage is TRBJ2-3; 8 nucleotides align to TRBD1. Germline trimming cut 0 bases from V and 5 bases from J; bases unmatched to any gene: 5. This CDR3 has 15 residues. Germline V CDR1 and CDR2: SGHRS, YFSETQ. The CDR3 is CASSLDRGWEDTQYF. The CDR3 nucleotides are TGCGCCAGCAGCTTGGACAGGGGGTGGGAAGATACGCAGTATTTT.

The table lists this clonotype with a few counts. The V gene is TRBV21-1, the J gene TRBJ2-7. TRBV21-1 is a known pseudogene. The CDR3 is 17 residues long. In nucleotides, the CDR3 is TGTGCCAGCAGCATTAGGGTTTCCCACGACCCGTGGCTGGAGCAGTACGTC. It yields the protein CASSIRVSHDPWLEQYV.

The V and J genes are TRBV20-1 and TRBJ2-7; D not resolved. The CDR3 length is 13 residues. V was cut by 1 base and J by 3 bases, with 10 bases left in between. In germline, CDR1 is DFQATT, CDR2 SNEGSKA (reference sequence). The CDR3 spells CSARVRVGYEQYF. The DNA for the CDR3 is TGCAGTGCTAGAGTACGAGTGGGCTACGAGCAGTACTTC.